Below, 21 T cell receptor beta chains from the same sample are listed, as sequenced in a study of beta chain features in type 1 diabetes. General study findings and limits: Among all four CD4+ subsets, Type 1 diabetes patients had TCRB CDR3s that were moderately but significantly shorter.

Reverse transcribing all isolated RNA meant expressed TCRB transcripts were sequenced. Assay: immunoSEQ multiplex PCR; the TCRdb copy retains only in-frame clones and omits some. The data hold about 700,000 clones, with roughly 13% observed a single time. These receptors' antigens are unknown. Source material: naive CD4+ T cells from blood. These receptors came from a man younger than 30 with type 1 diabetes.

This chain connects TRBV11-2 to TRBJ1-2; TRBD1 matches 8 bases. Germline V gives CDR1 SGHAT, CDR2 FQNNGV. This CDR3 comprises 16 residues. The V segment lost 7 bases and the J segment 3 bases; nucleotides outside the gene matches: 13. The chain's CDR3 is CASIPRTGTSDYGYTF. CDR3 nucleotides: TGTGCCAGCATCCCGAGGACAGGGACCTCTGACTATGGCTACACCTTC.

This clone occurred a few times. The chain has TRBV6-6 and TRBJ2-7, with 7 bases fitting TRBD1. Germline V gene data show CDR1 as MNHNY and CDR2 as SVGAGI (reference sequence). The CDR3 has 15 residues. V was clipped by 4 bases and J by 4 bases; unmatched bases: 10. The CDR3 bases are TGTGCCAGCAGTTTGGACAGGCTTTCGGAGTACGAGCAGTACTTC. It codes for CASSLDRLSEYEQYF.

J is TRBJ2-2 and V is TRBV30; no definite D call. Germline loops: CDR1 GTSNPN, CDR2 SVGIG (reference sequence). The CDR3 has 14 amino acids. Trimming cost V 5 bases and J 0 bases, with 10 bases left between them. CDR3 in amino acids: CAWLGFANTGELFF. The CDR3, as DNA: TGTGCCTGGCTTGGGTTCGCGAACACCGGGGAGCTGTTTTTT.

This clone appeared a few times. The V gene is TRBV2, the J gene TRBJ1-5; 7 nucleotides align to TRBD1. CDR1 and CDR2 (germline): SNHLY, FYNNEI. The CDR3 extends over 16 amino acids. With V trimmed by 6 bases and J by 1 base, 9 bases remained unmatched. DNA of the CDR3: TGTGCCAGCAGGGCTCCGGACAGGACCAGCAATCAGCCCCAGCATTTT. This codes for CASRAPDRTSNQPQHF.

As for this clone: One end of the junction fails to match germline, which may point to a read error. The rearrangement joins TRBV30 to TRBJ2-5; TRBD2 is a possible D gene (6 bases). Germline values: CDR1 GTSNPN, CDR2 SVGIG (reference sequence). The CDR3 has 11 residues. DNA for the CDR3: TGTGCCTGGAGTGTAGGAGGGACCCGGTACTTC. This gives the protein CAWSVGGTRYF.

This chain joins TRBV5-1 and TRBJ2-1, with TRBD1 matching 9 bases. CDR3 length: 14 residues. Unmatched junction bases numbered 6, after V lost 5 bases and J lost 6 bases. The germline V gene encodes CDR1 SGHRS and CDR2 YFSETQ. The CDR3 is CASRLSTGGNEQFF. The CDR3 DNA is TGCGCCAGCAGACTATCGACAGGGGGCAATGAGCAGTTCTTC.

Concerning this clone itself: Other DNA sequences within the sample encode an identical CDR3. The rearrangement uses TRBV4-1 and TRBJ2-6, with D possibly matching TRBD1 (6 bases). The germline V and J ends were trimmed by 3 bases and 0 bases, with 6 bases remaining between them. CDR3 size: 15 residues. In germline, CDR1 is MGHRA, CDR2 YSYEKL. The CDR3 protein is CASSQDSSGANVLTF. The CDR3 region has the DNA TGCGCCAGCAGCCAGGACAGCTCTGGGGCCAACGTCCTGACTTTC.

Only a few counts were recorded for this clone. V is TRBV7-6 and J is TRBJ1-1; a possible D gene is TRBD1 (5 bases). Germline lookup yields CDR1 SGHVS and CDR2 FNYEAQ. Trimming cost V 6 bases and J 2 bases, with 13 bases left between them. This CDR3 is built from 14 residues. The CDR3 protein is CASRPGTANTEAFF. In nucleotides, the CDR3 is TGTGCCAGCAGACCCGGGACGGCAAACACTGAAGCTTTCTTT.

The V gene is TRBV19, the J gene TRBJ2-3; D is ambiguous. Trimming removed 5 bases from V and 6 bases from J, with 9 bases in between. The CDR3 has 12 residues. CDR1 LNHDA and CDR2 SQIVND come from the germline V gene (reference sequence). This CDR3 is CASSPKADTQYF. CDR3 bases: TGTGCCAGTAGTCCCAAAGCGGATACGCAGTATTTT.

This chain connects TRBV2 to TRBJ2-7, with D tentatively TRBD2 (5 bases). Germline loops: CDR1 SNHLY, CDR2 FYNNEI. Trimming stripped 1 base from V and 1 base from J, with 11 bases between. The CDR3 covers 15 residues. In DNA, the CDR3 is TGTGCCAGCAGTGAAGAGGGTCTAGCATCCTACGAGCAGTACTTC. It translates to CASSEEGLASYEQYF.

The chain combines TRBV30 with TRBJ1-2; D is unclear. Trimming stripped 0 bases from V and 4 bases from J, with 12 bases between. The CDR3 is 14 amino acids. Germline loops: CDR1 GTSNPN, CDR2 SVGIG (reference sequence). The CDR3: CAWSVGFLAYGYTF. CDR3 sequence (DNA): TGTGCCTGGAGTGTTGGGTTCCTAGCCTATGGCTACACCTTC.

As for this clone: One junction end does not reproduce the germline sequence, and a read error may be involved. The chain links TRBV6-1 to TRBJ2-7; no firm D call. The CDR3 consists of 11 residues. Germline CDR1 is MNHNS and CDR2 is SASEGT. The CDR3 protein is CASSHGVSSFF. For the CDR3, the DNA is TGTGCCAGCAGCCACGGCGTCAGTTCGTTCTTC.

This chain joins TRBV5-4 and TRBJ1-1; 8 bases fit TRBD1. The germline V gene encodes CDR1 SGHNT and CDR2 YYREEE (reference sequence). The CDR3 extends over 15 amino acids. V lost 0 bases, J lost 3 bases, and 4 bases stayed unmatched. As DNA, the CDR3 is TGTGCCAGCAGCTTGGCGGACAGGGAGTACACTGAAGCTTTCTTT. It codes for CASSLADREYTEAFF.

This clone was seen just once. The chain carries TRBV6-1 and TRBJ1-2; no reliable D call. Trimming pared 2 bases from V and 7 bases from J, leaving 11 bases between. CDR1 is MNHNS and CDR2 is SASEGT in the germline V gene. The CDR3 runs to 13 residues. CDR3 DNA: TGTGCCAGCAGTGAAAGGGTGACAAGTGGCTACACCTTC. The encoded protein is CASSERVTSGYTF.

The gene calls are TRBV30 and TRBJ1-2; perhaps TRBD1 as D (5 bases). Germline assignment: CDR1 GTSNPN and CDR2 SVGIG (reference sequence). The CDR3 totals 10 residues. V was cut by 4 bases and J by 8 bases, with 8 bases left in between. CDR3 sequence reads: CAWKGIGYTF. The CDR3 coding sequence is TGTGCCTGGAAGGGGATAGGCTACACCTTC.

The gene calls are TRBV5-1 and TRBJ2-5; either TRBD1 or TRBD2 may supply D (6 bases each). The germline gives CDR1 SGHRS, CDR2 YFSETQ. The CDR3 length is 15 residues. V was pared by 1 base and J by 4 bases, with 14 bases between. CDR3 protein: CASSLTGAEGETQYF. CDR3 nucleotides: TGCGCCAGCAGCTTGACGGGGGCCGAGGGAGAGACCCAGTACTTC.

This clone was counted only a few times. J is TRBJ1-1 and V is TRBV13, with 8 positions matching TRBD1. Losses at the gene ends were 5 bases for V and 11 bases for J; bases not matched to a gene: 10. The germline gives CDR1 PRHDT, CDR2 FYEKMQ (reference sequence). There are 13 residues in the CDR3. CDR3 sequence (DNA): TGTGCCAGCAGCCCCCAGGGGGCCTTTAATGCTTTCTTT. This codes for CASSPQGAFNAFF.

The chain employs TRBV9 and TRBJ1-2, with 7 bases aligning to TRBD1. The CDR3 extends over 14 amino acids. With 4 bases clipped from V and 4 bases from J, the junction kept 7 bases outside the gene matches. CDR1 SGDLS and CDR2 YYNGEE come from the germline V gene. The CDR3 bases are TGTGCCAGCAGCCTAGAAACAGGGGCCTATGGCTACACCTTC. Amino acid sequence: CASSLETGAYGYTF.

This clone was observed a handful of times. Germline and junction disagree at one end, which may indicate a read error. The gene calls are TRBV7-7 and TRBJ2-5; a weak D match, TRBD2 (6 bases). CDR1 and CDR2 from the germline V gene are SSHAT and FNYEAQ (reference sequence). The CDR3 has 15 residues. CDR3 bases: TGTGCTAGCAGCTTAGAGGCGGGGAGCCAAGAGACCCAGTACTTC. As protein: CASSLEAGSQETQYF.

V is TRBV9 and J is TRBJ2-5, with 7 nucleotides matching TRBD2. The germline gives CDR1 SGDLS, CDR2 YYNGEE. J gave up 2 bases and V 4 bases, and 5 bases lay outside the gene matches. CDR3 length equals 14 residues. The CDR3 loop is CASSPGDYQETQYF. The CDR3 DNA follows: TGTGCCAGCAGCCCCGGGGACTATCAAGAGACCCAGTACTTC.

The gene calls are TRBV29-1 and TRBJ1-2; TRBD1 matches at 8 bases. Germline CDR1 and CDR2: SQVTM and ANQGSEA. Trimming removed 4 bases from V and 4 bases from J; junction bases left unmatched: 5. This CDR3 has 13 residues. The chain's CDR3 is CSVGRTGSYGYTF. The CDR3 nucleotides are TGCAGCGTTGGGCGGACAGGGAGCTATGGCTACACCTTC.